Listed below are T cell receptor beta chains from one sample, sequenced in a study of neoadjuvant nivolumab and ipilimumab in lung cancer. Data came from immunoSEQ multiplex PCR; TCRdb stores just in-frame clones and leaves some out. The profile shows 10,000 or so clones, 65% to 85% of them singletons. The starting material was peripheral blood, obtained before neoadjuvant nivolumab, alone or with ipilimumab. The source of these receptors is an adult with non-small cell lung cancer. The CDR3 runs from the conserved cysteine through the conserved F or W. The order of the fields is V gene, CDR3 length, D gene, J gene, clone size, CDR3 protein, CDR3 DNA. D genes are given only for firm matches. Part of the rows lack a size; the others show once, few, many or a class for expanded clones.

V gene: TRBV4-1
CDR3 length: 15
D gene: TRBD2
J gene: TRBJ2-7
clone size: .
CDR3 protein: CASSPRGGYPYEQYF
CDR3 DNA: TGCGCCAGCAGCCCTCGGGGGGGATACCCCTACGAGCAGTACTTC

V gene: TRBV7-9
CDR3 length: 18
D gene: .
J gene: TRBJ1-5
clone size: .
CDR3 protein: CASSLAKGAGRLDQPQHF
CDR3 DNA: TGTGCCAGCAGCTTAGCGAAGGGAGCAGGGAGGCTTGATCAGCCCCAGCATTTT

V gene: TRBV19
CDR3 length: 13
D gene: .
J gene: TRBJ2-5
clone size: once
CDR3 protein: CASSIRREETQYF
CDR3 DNA: TGTGCCAGTAGTATTAGGCGGGAAGAGACCCAGTACTTC

V gene: TRBV6-1
CDR3 length: 14
D gene: TRBD1
J gene: TRBJ1-2
clone size: .
CDR3 protein: CASSESGTGRGYTF
CDR3 DNA: TGTGCCAGCAGTGAATCCGGGACAGGGCGAGGCTACACCTTC

V gene: TRBV12-5
CDR3 length: 13
D gene: .
J gene: TRBJ1-5
clone size: .
CDR3 protein: CASGRTTGQPQHF
CDR3 DNA: TGTGCTAGTGGACGGACAACAGGGCAGCCCCAGCATTTT

V gene: TRBV10-3
CDR3 length: 14
D gene: TRBD2
J gene: TRBJ2-5
clone size: .
CDR3 protein: CAISQREGLETQYF
CDR3 DNA: TGTGCCATCAGCCAGCGGGAGGGCCTAGAGACCCAGTACTTC

V gene: TRBV23-1
CDR3 length: 15
D gene: TRBD2
J gene: TRBJ2-7
clone size: .
CDR3 protein: CASSLPKRERYEQYF
CDR3 DNA: TGCGCCAGCAGTCTTCCAAAGCGGGAGCGATACGAGCAGTACTTC

V gene: TRBV5-4
CDR3 length: 13
D gene: .
J gene: TRBJ1-2
clone size: .
CDR3 protein: CASSSEAGYGYTF
CDR3 DNA: TGTGCCAGCAGCTCGGAAGCGGGCTATGGCTACACCTTC

V gene: TRBV6-1
CDR3 length: 17
D gene: .
J gene: TRBJ1-1
clone size: .
CDR3 protein: CASRESGPRKWNTEAFF
CDR3 DNA: TGTGCCAGCAGAGAATCGGGACCGAGGAAATGGAACACTGAAGCTTTCTTT

V gene: TRBV7-3
CDR3 length: 14
D gene: TRBD1
J gene: TRBJ1-1
clone size: .
CDR3 protein: CASSLNGQGTGAFF
CDR3 DNA: TGTGCCAGCAGCTTAAACGGACAGGGTACAGGAGCTTTCTTT

V gene: TRBV19
CDR3 length: 16
D gene: TRBD2
J gene: TRBJ2-6
clone size: once
CDR3 protein: CASSSGRATGANVLTF
CDR3 DNA: TGTGCCAGTTCTAGCGGGAGGGCCACTGGGGCCAACGTCCTGACTTTC

V gene: TRBV7-9
CDR3 length: 16
D gene: TRBD1
J gene: TRBJ2-5
clone size: .
CDR3 protein: CASSSLGTGTQETQYF
CDR3 DNA: TGTGCCAGCAGCTCCTTAGGGACAGGGACCCAAGAGACCCAGTACTTC

V gene: TRBV4-1
CDR3 length: 15
D gene: .
J gene: TRBJ2-1
clone size: .
CDR3 protein: CASSLNHPSTREQFF
CDR3 DNA: TGCGCCAGCAGCCTTAACCATCCCAGTACGCGTGAGCAGTTCTTC

V gene: TRBV19
CDR3 length: 15
D gene: .
J gene: TRBJ2-6
clone size: .
CDR3 protein: CASSIKAPGANVLTF
CDR3 DNA: TGTGCCAGTAGTATTAAGGCTCCTGGGGCCAACGTCCTGACTTTC

V gene: TRBV27
CDR3 length: 18
D gene: .
J gene: TRBJ2-1
clone size: .
CDR3 protein: CASTPGPFQRISYNEQFF
CDR3 DNA: TGTGCCAGCACCCCAGGGCCCTTCCAGCGGATCTCCTACAATGAGCAGTTCTTC

V gene: TRBV15
CDR3 length: 15
D gene: .
J gene: TRBJ2-1
clone size: .
CDR3 protein: CATSRVPFEGNEQFF
CDR3 DNA: TGTGCCACCAGCAGAGTACCGTTTGAAGGGAATGAGCAGTTCTTC

V gene: TRBV7-9
CDR3 length: 14
D gene: .
J gene: TRBJ2-1
clone size: .
CDR3 protein: CASSLEVSWSEQFF
CDR3 DNA: TGTGCCAGCAGCTTAGAAGTGTCGTGGAGTGAGCAGTTCTTC

V gene: TRBV5-1
CDR3 length: 14
D gene: .
J gene: TRBJ1-1
clone size: .
CDR3 protein: CASSADGGRAEAFF
CDR3 DNA: TGCGCCAGCAGTGCCGACGGAGGGAGAGCTGAAGCTTTCTTT

V gene: TRBV4-1
CDR3 length: 18
D gene: TRBD1
J gene: TRBJ1-4
clone size: .
CDR3 protein: CASSQGPGRGQVNEKLFF
CDR3 DNA: TGCGCCAGCAGCCAAGGGCCCGGCAGGGGGCAAGTTAATGAAAAACTGTTTTTT

V gene: TRBV7-9
CDR3 length: 12
D gene: .
J gene: TRBJ2-7
clone size: .
CDR3 protein: CASSLSPGEQYF
CDR3 DNA: TGTGCCAGCAGCTTATCTCCGGGGGAGCAGTACTTC

V gene: TRBV29-1
CDR3 length: 14
D gene: TRBD1
J gene: TRBJ1-3
clone size: .
CDR3 protein: CSVKGTGGVNTIYF
CDR3 DNA: TGCAGCGTAAAAGGGACAGGGGGCGTAAACACCATATATTTT

V gene: TRBV6-4
CDR3 length: 17
D gene: .
J gene: TRBJ2-3
clone size: .
CDR3 protein: CASSDRPLKRYTDTQYF
CDR3 DNA: TGTGCCAGCAGTGACCGACCTCTCAAGCGGTACACAGATACGCAGTATTTT

V gene: TRBV7-9
CDR3 length: 14
D gene: .
J gene: TRBJ1-3
clone size: .
CDR3 protein: CASSSPGSGNTIYF
CDR3 DNA: TGTGCCAGCAGCTCACCGGGGTCTGGAAACACCATATATTTT

V gene: TRBV7-2
CDR3 length: 13
D gene: .
J gene: TRBJ2-5
clone size: .
CDR3 protein: CASSYGQTEIQYF
CDR3 DNA: TGTGCCAGCAGCTATGGACAGACAGAGATCCAGTACTTC

V gene: TRBV9
CDR3 length: 15
D gene: TRBD1
J gene: TRBJ2-3
clone size: .
CDR3 protein: CASSFRGQKADTQYF
CDR3 DNA: TGTGCCAGCAGCTTCAGGGGGCAAAAAGCAGATACGCAGTATTTT

V gene: TRBV18
CDR3 length: 17
D gene: .
J gene: TRBJ2-6
clone size: .
CDR3 protein: CASSPRRESSGANVLTF
CDR3 DNA: TGTGCCAGCTCACCACGCAGGGAAAGCTCTGGGGCCAACGTCCTGACTTTC

V gene: TRBV7-3
CDR3 length: 15
D gene: .
J gene: TRBJ2-1
clone size: .
CDR3 protein: CASSLQGMSYNEQFF
CDR3 DNA: TGTGCCAGCAGCTTACAGGGAATGTCCTACAATGAGCAGTTCTTC

V gene: TRBV5-4
CDR3 length: 16
D gene: TRBD2
J gene: TRBJ2-2
clone size: .
CDR3 protein: CASSPGAGANTGELFF
CDR3 DNA: TGTGCCAGCAGCCCAGGAGCGGGAGCGAACACCGGGGAGCTGTTTTTT

V gene: TRBV5-6
CDR3 length: 19
D gene: TRBD1
J gene: TRBJ2-2
clone size: .
CDR3 protein: CASSLVVGQGAFDTGELFF
CDR3 DNA: TGTGCCAGCAGCTTGGTGGTAGGACAGGGGGCGTTTGACACCGGGGAGCTGTTTTTT

V gene: TRBV7-9
CDR3 length: 14
D gene: .
J gene: TRBJ1-2
clone size: .
CDR3 protein: CASSSSTPPYGYTF
CDR3 DNA: TGTGCCAGCAGCTCTTCGACCCCACCCTATGGCTACACCTTC

V gene: TRBV27
CDR3 length: 15
D gene: TRBD2
J gene: TRBJ2-3
clone size: .
CDR3 protein: CASSLTGRNTDTQYF
CDR3 DNA: TGTGCCAGCAGTTTAACCGGGAGGAACACAGATACGCAGTATTTT

V gene: TRBV7-3
CDR3 length: 12
D gene: .
J gene: TRBJ2-5
clone size: .
CDR3 protein: CASSLTKGTQYF
CDR3 DNA: TGTGCCAGCAGCTTAACAAAGGGAACCCAGTACTTC

V gene: TRBV4-1
CDR3 length: 17
D gene: TRBD1
J gene: TRBJ1-5
clone size: .
CDR3 protein: CASSQVGSGQGYQPQHF
CDR3 DNA: TGCGCCAGCAGCCAAGTAGGTTCGGGACAGGGGTATCAGCCCCAGCATTTT

V gene: TRBV6-5
CDR3 length: 15
D gene: TRBD1
J gene: TRBJ1-2
clone size: .
CDR3 protein: CASSYRRTGGGGYTF
CDR3 DNA: TGTGCCAGCAGTTACCGAAGGACAGGCGGAGGTGGCTACACCTTC

V gene: TRBV13
CDR3 length: 15
D gene: .
J gene: TRBJ1-2
clone size: once
CDR3 protein: CASSRNRAGGYGYTF
CDR3 DNA: TGTGCCAGCAGTCGGAACAGGGCGGGGGGGTATGGCTACACCTTC

V gene: TRBV6-1
CDR3 length: 14
D gene: TRBD1
J gene: TRBJ2-7
clone size: .
CDR3 protein: CASSAWDRSYEQYF
CDR3 DNA: TGTGCCAGCAGTGCATGGGACAGATCCTACGAGCAGTACTTC

V gene: TRBV29-1
CDR3 length: 15
D gene: TRBD2
J gene: TRBJ2-2
clone size: .
CDR3 protein: CSVFLAGGITGELFF
CDR3 DNA: TGCAGCGTTTTTCTAGCGGGAGGAATCACCGGGGAGCTGTTTTTT

V gene: TRBV19
CDR3 length: 16
D gene: .
J gene: TRBJ1-1
clone size: .
CDR3 protein: CASSIGRQVWGTEAFF
CDR3 DNA: TGTGCCAGTAGTATAGGGAGACAGGTTTGGGGCACTGAAGCTTTCTTT

V gene: TRBV10-3
CDR3 length: 18
D gene: TRBD2
J gene: TRBJ2-1
clone size: .
CDR3 protein: CAIRYSQGTSGSDNEQFF
CDR3 DNA: TGTGCCATCAGATACAGCCAAGGGACTAGCGGGAGTGACAATGAGCAGTTCTTC

V gene: TRBV27
CDR3 length: 15
D gene: .
J gene: TRBJ1-1
clone size: .
CDR3 protein: CASSPRQDLDTEAFF
CDR3 DNA: TGTGCCAGCAGTCCCAGACAGGACCTAGACACTGAAGCTTTCTTT

V gene: TRBV2
CDR3 length: 14
D gene: TRBD1
J gene: TRBJ1-1
clone size: .
CDR3 protein: CASGPGGAGTEAFF
CDR3 DNA: TGTGCCAGCGGGCCAGGGGGCGCGGGAACTGAAGCTTTCTTT

V gene: TRBV5-5
CDR3 length: 20
D gene: .
J gene: TRBJ1-2
clone size: .
CDR3 protein: CASSLVPRTTHILANYGYTF
CDR3 DNA: TGTGCCAGCAGCTTGGTCCCGAGGACAACGCATATCCTAGCCAACTATGGCTACACCTTC

V gene: TRBV19
CDR3 length: 18
D gene: TRBD1
J gene: TRBJ2-6
clone size: .
CDR3 protein: CASSPRTGGYSGANVLTF
CDR3 DNA: TGTGCCAGTAGTCCTCGGACAGGGGGATACTCTGGGGCCAACGTCCTGACTTTC

V gene: TRBV19
CDR3 length: 15
D gene: .
J gene: TRBJ2-6
clone size: .
CDR3 protein: CASNAGSSGANVLTF
CDR3 DNA: TGTGCCAGTAATGCGGGTTCTTCTGGGGCCAACGTCCTGACTTTC

V gene: TRBV7-9
CDR3 length: 18
D gene: TRBD2
J gene: TRBJ2-4
clone size: .
CDR3 protein: CASSLGLAGPLAKNIQYF
CDR3 DNA: TGTGCCAGCAGCTTAGGGCTAGCGGGGCCTTTAGCCAAAAACATTCAGTACTTC

V gene: TRBV11-2
CDR3 length: 14
D gene: .
J gene: TRBJ2-7
clone size: .
CDR3 protein: CASSSLGGRSEQYF
CDR3 DNA: TGTGCCAGCAGCTCCCTCGGGGGTAGGAGCGAGCAGTACTTC

V gene: TRBV5-1
CDR3 length: 16
D gene: .
J gene: TRBJ2-2
clone size: .
CDR3 protein: CASSLTGGADTGELFF
CDR3 DNA: TGCGCCAGCAGCTTGACAGGGGGGGCGGACACCGGGGAGCTGTTTTTT

V gene: TRBV4-1
CDR3 length: 13
D gene: .
J gene: TRBJ1-2
clone size: .
CDR3 protein: CASSQDRYYGYTF
CDR3 DNA: TGCGCCAGCAGCCAAGACAGGTACTATGGCTACACCTTC

V gene: TRBV27
CDR3 length: 14
D gene: TRBD1
J gene: TRBJ2-1
clone size: .
CDR3 protein: CASGSGTAINEQFF
CDR3 DNA: TGTGCCAGCGGTTCCGGGACAGCAATCAATGAGCAGTTCTTC

V gene: TRBV6-1
CDR3 length: 13
D gene: .
J gene: TRBJ1-5
clone size: .
CDR3 protein: CASRVGSNQPQHF
CDR3 DNA: TGTGCCAGCAGGGTGGGTAGCAATCAGCCCCAGCATTTT

V gene: TRBV27
CDR3 length: 14
D gene: .
J gene: TRBJ1-1
clone size: once
CDR3 protein: CASSEAGQNTEAFF
CDR3 DNA: TGTGCCAGCAGTGAGGCCGGACAGAACACTGAAGCTTTCTTT

V gene: TRBV5-6
CDR3 length: 17
D gene: TRBD1
J gene: TRBJ2-5
clone size: .
CDR3 protein: CASSLGIRTGGWETQYF
CDR3 DNA: TGTGCCAGCAGCTTGGGAATTCGGACAGGGGGCTGGGAGACCCAGTACTTC

V gene: TRBV28
CDR3 length: 12
D gene: .
J gene: TRBJ1-4
clone size: .
CDR3 protein: CASSTTAQGCFF
CDR3 DNA: TGTGCCAGCAGTACGACTGCACAGGGCTGTTTTTTT

V gene: TRBV6-5
CDR3 length: 13
D gene: TRBD1
J gene: TRBJ1-4
clone size: few
CDR3 protein: CASSRGTDEKLFF
CDR3 DNA: TGTGCCAGCAGCCGGGGGACAGACGAAAAACTGTTTTTT